Each of the 27 T cell receptor beta chains below was sequenced from the same sample in a study of cytomegalovirus exposure and HLA in healthy donors (TCRdb year 2017). Receptor amplification or capture employed the immunoSEQ multiplex PCR assay. The multiplex PCR relied on a mix of 60 forward primers for TCR Vbeta segments and 13 reverse primers for TCR Jbeta segments. TCRdb holds this immuneACCESS table with in-frame rearrangements only. Some clones are missing; in checked studies, unresolved V genes explain under half, and the rest has no known cause. The sample table shows 130,000 or so clones, and roughly four fifths are seen once. The leading ten clones occupy about 1% of the sample. The sample comprised PBMCs. The receptors come from a woman in her sixties or seventies in good health and CMV-seronegative.

The chain joins TRBV28 to TRBJ2-5; 13 bases align to TRBD2. The J call could be wrong; TRBJ2-7 is a better fit for the DNA end. The CDR3 has 16 residues. The germline V gene encodes CDR1 MDHEN and CDR2 SYDVKM. The CDR3 reads CASSFTSGRVRREQYF. The CDR3 DNA follows: TGTGCCAGCAGTTTTACTAGCGGGAGGGTGAGGCGCGAGCAGTACTTC.

J is TRBJ2-1 and V is TRBV5-1; TRBD1 matches at 7 bases. Germline values: CDR1 SGHRS, CDR2 YFSETQ. With V trimmed by 5 bases and J by 4 bases, 6 bases remained unmatched. The CDR3 has 14 amino acids. CDR3 nucleotide sequence: TGCGCCAGCAGGCCGGGACAGATTTACAATGAGCAGTTCTTC. This translates into CASRPGQIYNEQFF.

The V call is TRBV10-2, the J call TRBJ2-2, with TRBD2 matching 7 bases. This CDR3 is 16 amino acids long. Losses at the gene ends were 5 bases for V and 2 bases for J; bases not matched to a gene: 8. CDR1 is WSHSY, CDR2 SAAADI, per germline. This CDR3 reads CASSFTGGPNTGELFF. The CDR3 DNA reads TGCGCCAGCAGTTTCACGGGAGGACCAAACACCGGGGAGCTGTTTTTT.

The chain joins TRBV7-2 to TRBJ1-4, with TRBD1 matching 10 bases. The ends lost 3 bases at V and 8 bases at J; junction bases unmatched: 3. This CDR3 region has 14 residues. Germline CDR1 and CDR2: SGHTA and FQGNSA. The CDR3, as DNA: TGTGCCAGCAGCTTGGACAGGGGGAGCGAAAAACTGTTTTTT. Its protein product is CASSLDRGSEKLFF.

This chain uses TRBV6-6 with TRBJ2-2; no reliable D call. CDR3 length: 14 amino acids. Germline CDR1 MNHNY, CDR2 SVGAGI (reference sequence). V was trimmed by 8 bases and J by 7 bases, leaving 17 bases between them. The CDR3, as DNA: TGTGCCAGCGTGGCCGATACCTTCGTCGGGGAGCTGTTTTTT. Its translation is CASVADTFVGELFF.

This chain joins TRBV27 and TRBJ2-7, with 7 bases matching TRBD2. This CDR3 contains 15 residues. V lost 6 bases and J lost 11; bases outside the gene matches: 19. Germline CDR1 reads MNHEY; CDR2 reads SMNVEV (reference sequence). The DNA for the CDR3 is TGTGCCAGCAGCACGATATCCGGGGGGTCCGGGGAGGAGTACTTC. Its translation is CASSTISGGSGEEYF.

The chain recombines TRBV28 with TRBJ2-1; 8 nucleotides line up with TRBD1. Germline loops: CDR1 MDHEN, CDR2 SYDVKM. CDR3 length: 14 amino acids. V lost 7 bases, J lost 3 bases, and 5 bases stayed unmatched. The CDR3 is CASTAGGYYNEQFF. The CDR3, as DNA: TGTGCCAGCACGGCAGGGGGCTACTACAATGAGCAGTTCTTC.

The table lists this clone with a count of one. The chain has TRBV10-1 and TRBJ2-6, with TRBD1 matching over 9 bases. Germline lookup yields CDR1 WNHNN and CDR2 SYGVQD (reference sequence). Trimming removed 5 bases from V and 2 bases from J; junction bases left unmatched: 4. The CDR3 is 16 residues long. The chain's CDR3 is CASSPGTGPGANVLTF. The CDR3 nucleotides read TGCGCCAGCAGTCCCGGGACAGGGCCTGGGGCCAACGTCCTGACTTTC.

This chain uses TRBV28 with TRBJ1-6; maybe TRBD1 (6 bases). The CDR3 consists of 18 residues. The V and J ends lost 5 bases and 4 bases respectively, with 21 bases between them. The V gene's germline CDR1 is MDHEN and CDR2 SYDVKM. The CDR3 nucleotides read TGTGCCAGCAGTCCAACGAGGACAGCTAGATTATATAATTCACCCCTCCACTTT. Translated: CASSPTRTARLYNSPLHF.

The CDR3 bases are TGTGCCAGCAGTTTTTCCCGGACAGGGACTTTCGACGACTATGGCTACACCTTC. It yields the protein CASSFSRTGTFDDYGYTF. The rearrangement uses TRBV28 and TRBJ1-2; 8 positions match TRBD1. With V trimmed by 3 bases and J by 3 bases, 15 bases remained unmatched. This CDR3 contains 18 residues. Germline V gene lookup returns CDR1 MDHEN and CDR2 SYDVKM.

The J gene is TRBJ1-5, the V gene TRBV19, with 7 bases that match TRBD1. This CDR3 has 13 amino acids. V lost 6 bases to trimming and J lost 5 bases; unmatched junction nucleotides: 4. The germline gives CDR1 LNHDA, CDR2 SQIVND (reference sequence). CDR3: CASRQQGDQPQHF. As DNA, the CDR3 is TGTGCCAGTAGACAGCAGGGGGATCAGCCCCAGCATTTT. Supplemented by reference TRBV19 and TRBJ1-5, the full variable domain reads DGGITQSPKYLFRKEGQNVTLSCEQNLNHDAMYWYRQDPGQGLRLIYYSQIVNDFQKGDIAEGYSVSREKKESFPLTVTSAQKNPTAFYLCASRQQGDQPQHFGDGTRLSIL.

The chain uses TRBV5-8 and TRBJ2-3; TRBD1 aligns across 9 bases. There are 15 residues in the CDR3. J was trimmed by 4 bases and V by 2 bases; bases with no gene match: 5. In germline, CDR1 is SGHTS, CDR2 YDEGEE. Here the CDR3 reads CASSFMTGGPDTQYF. In DNA, the CDR3 is TGTGCCAGCAGCTTTATGACAGGGGGTCCAGATACGCAGTATTTT.

V usage is TRBV9 and J usage is TRBJ1-1; D ambiguous. The germline V gene encodes CDR1 SGDLS and CDR2 YYNGEE. The CDR3 contains 12 residues. Trimming removed 0 bases at V and 3 bases at J, with 3 bases between. Written as DNA, the CDR3 is TGTGCCAGCAGCGTAGCGGACACTGAAGCTTTCTTT. The encoded protein is CASSVADTEAFF.

The chain recombines TRBV5-4 with TRBJ2-5, with 7 bases matching TRBD1. With V trimmed by 4 bases and J by 0 bases, 0 bases remained unmatched. CDR1 and CDR2 (germline): SGHNT, YYREEE (reference sequence). The CDR3 is 13 residues long. The CDR3 loop is CASSTGDQETQYF. The CDR3 nucleotides read TGTGCCAGCAGCACAGGGGACCAAGAGACCCAGTACTTC.

This chain uses TRBV15 with TRBJ1-2; maybe TRBD1 (5 bases). CDR1 is LNHNV and CDR2 is YYDKDF in the germline V gene (reference sequence). V lost 0 bases and J 4 bases, leaving 18 bases between the germline ends. The length of the CDR3 is 17 residues. CDR3 sequence: CATSRDVRVTPTYGYTF. CDR3 nucleotide sequence: TGTGCCACCAGCAGAGATGTCAGGGTCACCCCTACCTATGGCTACACCTTC.

The CDR3 sequence is CASSDRHSGGGNTEAFF. Written as DNA, the CDR3 is TGTGCCAGCAGTGACCGACACTCCGGGGGGGGGAACACTGAAGCTTTCTTT. The V gene is TRBV6-4, the J gene TRBJ1-1; D possibly corresponds to TRBD1 (5 bases). V was trimmed by 2 bases and J by 1 base, leaving 17 bases between them. Germline V CDR1 and CDR2: MRHNA, SNTAGT. The CDR3 loop spans 17 amino acids.

The chain couples TRBV2 to TRBJ2-1, with TRBD2 matching 7 bases. The germline gives CDR1 SNHLY, CDR2 FYNNEI. The CDR3 sequence is 14 residues long. The V segment lost 8 bases and the J segment 9 bases; nucleotides outside the gene matches: 13. CDR3 nucleotides: TGTGCCAGCCGAGGGCTAGCGGCTGGAGGTGAGCAGTTCTTC. Translating gives CASRGLAAGGEQFF.

This chain connects TRBV6-5 to TRBJ2-7, with a weak D call TRBD2 (6 bases). The germline V gene encodes CDR1 MNHEY and CDR2 SVGAGI. The CDR3 loop spans 12 amino acids. V lost 7 bases, J lost 2 bases, and 9 bases lay in between. In DNA, the CDR3 is TGTGCCAGCACACCGGGGGCCTACGAGCAGTACTTC. Amino acid sequence: CASTPGAYEQYF.

The CDR3 DNA follows: TGCGCCAGCGGTGACATGAACACTGAAGCTTTCTTT. Amino acids: CASGDMNTEAFF. The chain combines TRBV5-1 with TRBJ1-1; D is unclear. Trimming removed 7 bases from V and 0 bases from J, with 7 bases in between. Germline CDR1 SGHRS, CDR2 YFSETQ. CDR3 size: 12 residues.

The gene calls are TRBV9 and TRBJ1-1; D might be TRBD1 (5 bases). The CDR3 length is 15 residues. Trimming took 0 bases from V and 1 from J, leaving 10 bases between them. Per germline, CDR1 SGDLS and CDR2 YYNGEE. The CDR3 reads CASSVESGRNTEAFF. The CDR3 DNA reads as TGTGCCAGCAGCGTAGAGTCAGGGCGGAACACTGAAGCTTTCTTT.

V is TRBV7-8 and J is TRBJ2-5, with 10 bases matching TRBD2. The CDR3 length is 18 residues. Germline CDR1 reads SGHVS; CDR2 reads FQNEAQ. V lost 4 bases to trimming and J lost 6 bases; unmatched junction nucleotides: 17. CDR3 protein: CASSSSPGAGGPRKTQYF. In DNA form, the CDR3 reads TGTGCCAGCAGCTCCTCTCCGGGAGCGGGAGGGCCCCGAAAGACCCAGTACTTC. Drawing the rest from reference TRBV7-8 and TRBJ2-5, the complete variable domain is GAGVSQSPRYKVAKRGQDVALRCDPISGHVSLFWYQQALGQGPEFLTYFQNEAQLDKSGLPSDRFFAERPEGSVSTLKIQRTQQEDSAVYLCASSSSPGAGGPRKTQYFGPGTRLLVL.

The rearrangement joins TRBV5-1 to TRBJ2-5, with D possibly being TRBD2 (6 bases). Trimming cost V 0 bases and J 5 bases, with 14 bases left between them. The CDR3 loop spans 15 amino acids. CDR1 SGHRS and CDR2 YFSETQ come from the germline V gene. This CDR3 reads CASSLALESGETQYF. The CDR3 coding sequence is TGCGCCAGCAGCTTGGCCTTAGAGAGCGGGGAGACCCAGTACTTC.

The rearrangement uses TRBV7-3 and TRBJ2-7, with a weak D call TRBD2 (5 bases). The CDR3 loop spans 14 amino acids. V was cut by 3 bases and J by 3 bases, with 12 bases left in between. Germline V gene lookup returns CDR1 SGHTA and CDR2 FQGTGA. The DNA for the CDR3 is TGTGCCAGCAGCTTTGGTACGGGGAACTACGAGCAGTACTTC. Translation: CASSFGTGNYEQYF. Variable domain in full (rest from reference TRBV7-3 and TRBJ2-7): GAGVSQTPSNKVTEKGKYVELRCDPISGHTALYWYRQSLGQGPEFLIYFQGTGAADDSGLPNDRFFAVRPEGSVSTLKIQRTERGDSAVYLCASSFGTGNYEQYFGPGTRLTVT.

The chain couples TRBV10-3 to TRBJ1-3; perhaps TRBD1 as D (6 bases). This CDR3 spans 14 amino acids. Per the germline V gene, CDR1 is ENHRY and CDR2 is SYGVKD. V lost 4 bases, J lost 4 bases, and 11 bases lay in between. CDR3 DNA: TGTGCCATCAGTGGTGACAGGTCCGGAAACACCATATATTTT. Protein: CAISGDRSGNTIYF.

The chain recombines TRBV6-5 with TRBJ1-3, with D uncertain. This CDR3 is built from 15 residues. Per germline, CDR1 MNHEY and CDR2 SVGAGI. V was cut by 5 bases and J by 2 bases, with 13 bases left in between. In DNA, the CDR3 is TGTGCCAGCAGTCAACATAGAGGGACTGGAAACACCATATATTTT. This encodes CASSQHRGTGNTIYF.

The rearrangement links TRBV9 to TRBJ2-5, with 11 bases that match TRBD1. Unmatched junction bases numbered 7, after V lost 4 bases and J lost 5 bases. The CDR3 consists of 15 residues. CDR1 is SGDLS and CDR2 is YYNGEE in the germline V gene. CDR3 coding DNA: TGTGCCAGCAGCATTCGGACAGGGGGCCTTGAGACCCAGTACTTC. This gives the protein CASSIRTGGLETQYF.

This clone was observed a handful of times. This sequence joins TRBV28 and TRBJ2-7; D perhaps matches TRBD1 (6 bases). The ends were cut back, 4 bases at V and 1 base at J, with 14 bases in the middle. The CDR3 has 15 residues. Germline CDR1 and CDR2: MDHEN and SYDVKM. In DNA, the CDR3 is TGTGCCAGCAGTTCCCCCCCGACAGGTTCCTACGAGCAGTACTTC. It specifies CASSSPPTGSYEQYF. The whole variable domain, filled in from reference TRBV28 and TRBJ2-7, reads DVKVTQSSRYLVKRTGEKVFLECVQDMDHENMFWYRQDPGLGLRLIYFSYDVKMKEKGDIPEGYSVSREKKERFSLILESASTNQTSMYLCASSSPPTGSYEQYFGPGTRLTVT.